Below, 21 T cell receptor beta chains from the same sample are listed, as sequenced in a study of molecular identifiers for immune sequencing clone quantification. TCRdb fed the PCR reads into MiXCR, producing one record per CDR3 protein. The sample consists of fewer than 25,000 distinct CDR3 sequences, roughly 15% of them appearing once. The specimen sequenced was naive CD8+ T cells from blood, with Jurkat cell RNA spiked in. As to subset: FACS-sorted CD8+CD4-CCR7+CD45RA+ naive T cells. Receptors originate from a human donor in good health. Some libraries in this study had Jurkat cell RNA spiked in.

This clonotype was counted many times. This chain links TRBV7-9 with TRBJ2-7; 9 bases line up with TRBD2. Germline V gene sequence: CDR1 SEHNR, CDR2 FQNEAQ (reference sequence). The trim removed 6 bases at V and 4 bases at J, leaving 7 bases unmatched. The CDR3 is 14 residues long. The DNA for the CDR3 is TGTGCCAGCAGTCAGACTAGCGGTGTATACGAGCAGTACTTC. Translation gives CASSQTSGVYEQYF.

The genes are TRBV30 and TRBJ1-1; D gene uncertain. V was shortened by 5 bases and J by 4 bases, with 11 bases between the two germline ends. The CDR3 has 12 amino acids. Looked up from germline, CDR1 is GTSNPN and CDR2 is SVGIG (reference sequence). The CDR3 DNA reads TGTGCCTGGGACACGTCGGGCACTGAAGCTTTCTTT. Encoded protein: CAWDTSGTEAFF.

Concerning this clonotype itself: It may be a read error: a sequence one base away is much more abundant. This chain links TRBV7-2 with TRBJ2-7; 9 bases agree with TRBD2. This CDR3 has 14 amino acids. Germline lookup yields CDR1 SGHTA and CDR2 FQGNSA. The CDR3 protein is CASSLIAGAYGQYF. CDR3 in DNA: TGTGCCAGCAGTCTAATAGCGGGAGCCTACGGGCAGTACTTC.

This clonotype was recorded at least ten times. This chain uses TRBV13 with TRBJ2-2; 9 positions match TRBD2. This CDR3 is built from 18 residues. Germline V lookup: CDR1 PRHDT, CDR2 FYEKMQ (reference sequence). With V trimmed by 4 bases and J by 3 bases, 12 bases remained unmatched. CDR3 loop: CASSSPLRGGLDTGELFF. The CDR3 region has the DNA TGTGCCAGCAGCTCCCCTTTGCGGGGGGGCCTAGACACCGGGGAGCTGTTTTTT.

This clonotype occurred many times. J is TRBJ1-1 and V is TRBV12-3 or TRBV12-4; D is ambiguous. The CDR3 is 12 residues long. Trimming pared 6 bases from V and 11 bases from J, leaving 16 bases between. CDR3 bases: TGTGCCAGCAGCCCCTCCGGGTTCGAGGCTTTCTTT. This gives the protein CASSPSGFEAFF.

In this sample, this clonotype turned up many times. The rearrangement joins TRBV20-1 to TRBJ1-1; no reliable D call. The CDR3 runs 12 residues. Germline V gives CDR1 DFQATT, CDR2 SNEGSKA (reference sequence). Trimming took 3 bases from V and 0 from J, leaving 5 bases between them. The CDR3 nucleotides are TGCAGTGCTAGGAAACTGAACACTGAAGCTTTCTTT. Its protein is CSARKLNTEAFF.

This clonotype has a single count. This clone may be a read error of a much larger clone one base away. As the CDR3 is not closed by the conserved phenylalanine or tryptophan, this likely results from a read error. This rearrangement joins TRBV5-5 to TRBJ1-1; D ambiguous. In germline, CDR1 is SGHKS, CDR2 YYEKEE (reference sequence). The CDR3 is 14 residues long. V lost 1 base to trimming and J lost 1 base, with 8 bases between them. CDR3 protein: CASSLIQPNTEAFS. The CDR3 nucleotides are TGTGCCAGCAGCTTGATACAGCCGAACACTGAAGCTTTCTCT.

This clonotype was found many times. This chain uses TRBV2 with TRBJ2-3; D perhaps matches TRBD2 (5 bases). CDR3 size: 15 residues. Trimming stripped 2 bases from V and 5 bases from J, with 14 bases between. Looked up from germline, CDR1 is SNHLY and CDR2 is FYNNEI. The CDR3 nucleotides read TGTGCCAGCAGTGAATCCGACTACGAGTTAGATACGCAGTATTTT. It is translated as CASSESDYELDTQYF.

J is TRBJ2-1 and V is TRBV11-1, with TRBD1 as a possible D gene (6 bases). This CDR3 is built from 16 residues. Per the germline V gene, CDR1 is SGHAT and CDR2 is FQDESV (reference sequence). V lost 5 bases, J lost 8 bases, and 22 bases lay in between. Here the CDR3 reads CASSLLKGQSIDEQFF. The CDR3 region has the DNA TGTGCCAGCAGCCTACTTAAGGGACAATCCATCGATGAGCAGTTCTTC.

This clonotype was counted ten times or more. The chain uses TRBV4-3 and TRBJ2-3; D call uncertain. Looked up from germline, CDR1 is LGHNA and CDR2 is YSLEER. The CDR3 covers 13 residues. V lost 1 base, J lost 2 bases, and 4 bases lay in between. The CDR3 nucleotides are TGCGCCAGCAGCCAAGCGAACACAGATACGCAGTATTTT. This sequence encodes CASSQANTDTQYF.

This clonotype has at least ten counts. The genes are TRBV2 and TRBJ2-1; TRBD1 might be the D (5 bases). Trimming took 5 bases from V and 4 from J, leaving 9 bases between them. This CDR3 spans 13 amino acids. Per germline, CDR1 SNHLY and CDR2 FYNNEI. In nucleotides, the CDR3 is TGTGCCAGCAGTAACACAGGTTACAATGAGCAGTTCTTC. It specifies CASSNTGYNEQFF.

This chain uses TRBV24-1 with TRBJ1-1; D perhaps matches TRBD1 (5 bases). Per germline, CDR1 KGHDR and CDR2 SFDVKD. The V gene lost 9 bases and the J gene lost 7 bases, with 14 bases spanning the gap. This CDR3 has 12 residues. In DNA form, the CDR3 reads TGTGCCACCGAGGAGGGGTCGGGTGAAGCTTTCTTT. This gives the protein CATEEGSGEAFF.

Comment on this clonotype: A read error is possible here, since a much larger clone lies one base away. The rearrangement uses TRBV30 and TRBJ1-1; TRBD1 aligns across 8 bases. The junction had 5 bases not matched to a gene; V was cut back by 2 bases and J by 3 bases. This CDR3 is 14 amino acids long. From germline, CDR1 is GTSNPN and CDR2 SVGIG (reference sequence). The CDR3 loop is CAWSWTGLYTEAFF. The CDR3 DNA reads as TGTGCCTGGAGTTGGACAGGGTTGTACACTGAAGCTTTCTTT.

This clonotype was recorded many times. The V and J genes are TRBV29-1 and TRBJ2-2; TRBD1 matches 7 bases. V lost 0 bases, J lost 6 bases, and 7 bases stayed unmatched. Germline CDR1 is SQVTM and CDR2 is ANQGSEA. The CDR3 sequence is 15 residues long. The CDR3 spells CSVEDPGQHPGELFF. Written as DNA, the CDR3 is TGCAGCGTTGAAGATCCGGGACAGCATCCCGGGGAGCTGTTTTTT.

In its sample, this clonotype was seen many times. The chain recombines TRBV4-1 with TRBJ2-7, with D possibly being TRBD1 or TRBD2 (6 bases each). The CDR3 spans 15 residues. Germline values: CDR1 MGHRA, CDR2 YSYEKL. Trimming stripped 3 bases from V and 2 bases from J, with 14 bases between. The CDR3 DNA reads as TGCGCCAGCAGCCAGATAGGAGGGGGTCCCTACGAGCAGTACTTC. Translation: CASSQIGGGPYEQYF.

This clonotype was seen at least ten times. This rearrangement joins TRBV6-6 to TRBJ2-7, with D uncertain. Germline V lookup: CDR1 MNHNY, CDR2 SVGAGI (reference sequence). The V end lost 2 bases, the J end lost 4 bases, and 6 bases lay between the germline ends. The CDR3 is 12 residues long. CDR3 amino acids: CASSYNWYEQYF. CDR3 coding DNA: TGTGCCAGCAGTTACAACTGGTACGAGCAGTACTTC.

The chain employs TRBV25-1 and TRBJ1-1; D gene ambiguous. The CDR3 extends over 14 amino acids. Germline CDR1 and CDR2: MGHDK and SYGVNS. The ends were cut back, 3 bases at V and 1 base at J, with 9 bases in the middle. The CDR3 DNA is TGTGCCAGCAGTGATTTTGCAGAGAACACTGAAGCTTTCTTT. It encodes CASSDFAENTEAFF.

This clonotype was detected many times. The chain combines TRBV28 with TRBJ2-7; 9 bases agree with TRBD1. J was trimmed by 2 bases and V by 6 bases; bases with no gene match: 8. This CDR3 spans 15 amino acids. Germline V gene sequence: CDR1 MDHEN, CDR2 SYDVKM. The CDR3 loop is CASSLTGGITYEQYF. The CDR3 DNA is TGTGCCAGCAGCCTCACAGGGGGCATCACCTACGAGCAGTACTTC.

As for this clonotype: A much more abundant neighbour one base away suggests this may be a read error. The CDR3 DNA sequence: TGCAGTGCTAGAGACAGGGGCGGCACAGATACGCAGTATTTT. This sequence encodes CSARDRGGTDTQYF. V gene TRBV20-1 combines with J gene TRBJ2-3, with D maybe TRBD1 (6 bases). Trimming left V 0 bases short and J 1 base short, with 8 bases between. Germline CDR1 DFQATT, CDR2 SNEGSKA (reference sequence). This CDR3 comprises 14 residues.

This clonotype was recorded a few times. The chain couples TRBV4-2 to TRBJ2-7; D gene uncertain. The germline V gene encodes CDR1 LGHNA and CDR2 YNFKEQ. Trimming left V 0 bases short and J 3 bases short, with 15 bases between. The CDR3 is made up of 16 amino acids. The CDR3 region is CASSQDSTTANYEQYF. CDR3 coding DNA: TGTGCCAGCAGCCAAGATTCGACAACAGCCAACTACGAGCAGTACTTC.

Concerning this clonotype itself: A much bigger clone sits one base away, suggesting this may be a read error. The V gene is TRBV27, the J gene TRBJ2-3; tentative D call: TRBD1 (5 bases). CDR1 and CDR2 from the germline V gene are MNHEY and SMNVEV (reference sequence). The CDR3 is 16 amino acids. The CDR3: CASSLSKGLFTGTQYF. The DNA for the CDR3 is TGTGCCAGCAGTTTATCGAAGGGTCTTTTCACAGGTACGCAGTATTTT.